This T cell receptor beta chain was identified in a study of OX40 agonist ivuxolimab in advanced cancers. Study-level background: Ivuxolimab was a fully human IgG2 agonistic monoclonal antibody targeting the costimulatory receptor OX40 (CD134). Intravenous ivuxolimab was administered to patients every 2 weeks at six dose levels: 0.01, 0.1, 0.3, 1.5, 3 and 10 mg/kg. Among the 50 to 55 dose-escalation patients, around 19 had hepatocellular carcinoma, approximately 15 melanoma, 9 renal cell carcinoma and 9 head and neck cancer. A male proportion of roughly 80% and a mean age of approximately 60 years, ranging from about 23 to 90, were recorded for the dose-escalation cohort. Patients were allowed to have had prior anti-PD-1, anti-PD-L1 or anti-CTLA-4 therapy, and 30% to 40% of the dose-escalation patients had previously received checkpoint inhibitors. Partial responses occurred in three dose-escalation patients, of whom one had hepatocellular carcinoma and two had cutaneous melanoma. Peripheral TCRbeta sequencing aimed to test whether ivuxolimab altered TCR sequence diversity and caused clonal T-cell expansion. The paper covers the monotherapy dose-escalation part of the phase I ivuxolimab trial, which included N of about 50 patients.

The trial excluded patients who had a history of autoimmune disease or were on systemic immunosuppression. Peripheral blood for TCR sequencing was drawn from every dose cohort at baseline, at cycle 4 day 1 and at cycle 7 day 1. Samples came from an open-label, multicenter, first-in-human phase I dose-escalation trial of ivuxolimab. The trial enrolled adults with locally advanced or metastatic head and neck squamous cell, hepatocellular, melanoma or renal cell carcinoma. CD4+ and CD8+ T cells were sorted separately from peripheral blood before TCR sequencing. Trimmed from V: 3 bases; trimmed from J: 2 bases; junction bases lacking a gene match: 4. From the cysteine through the phenylalanine, the CDR3 covers 16 amino acids. The retained sequence is limited to the CDR3, 48 bases, with the frame set at the first base. Looking up the germline V gene yields CDR1 SGHRS and CDR2 YFSETQ. Study-wide findings and limitations: The antigen specificity of the clonally expanded peripheral T cells was not determined. On average, CD8+ T cells showed more expanded clones than CD4+ T cells after ivuxolimab. Low levels of normalized T-cell clonal expansion were also seen in some nonresponding patients. At doses of 0.1 to 3.0 mg/kg, clonal expansion of both CD4+ and CD8+ blood T cells was observed from baseline to week 6. In the 0.1-3.0 mg/kg groups, partial responders had among the lowest normalized peripheral clonal expansion, particularly in CD8+ T cells.

Comment on this clone: This receptor's antigen is unknown. Base qualities are not recorded, but no much larger clone differs from it by a single base.

For sequencing of the TCRbeta CDR3 region, genomic DNA was extracted from the sorted cells. The immunoSEQ Assay was used to sequence the TCRbeta CDR3 regions. TCRdb carries this immuneACCESS record with in-frame sequences only. Its versions omit some clonotypes, under half of them owing to an unresolved V gene in the studies checked, with the rest unexplained. The sample records 72,000 or so clones, over 75% of which are singletons. The top ten clonotypes cover roughly 0.22% of the sample. Specimen: CD4+ or CD8+ T cells sorted from blood, collected in a trial of the OX40 agonist ivuxolimab. The TCR originated in an adult with an advanced solid tumor such as melanoma, head and neck, liver or kidney cancer. The chain is assembled from TRBV5-1 and TRBJ2-5, and 13 junction bases match TRBD2. The CDR3 loop reads CASSSGLAGSQETQYF. The DNA reads TGCGCCAGCAGCTCGGGACTAGCGGGATCTCAAGAGACCCAGTACTTC.